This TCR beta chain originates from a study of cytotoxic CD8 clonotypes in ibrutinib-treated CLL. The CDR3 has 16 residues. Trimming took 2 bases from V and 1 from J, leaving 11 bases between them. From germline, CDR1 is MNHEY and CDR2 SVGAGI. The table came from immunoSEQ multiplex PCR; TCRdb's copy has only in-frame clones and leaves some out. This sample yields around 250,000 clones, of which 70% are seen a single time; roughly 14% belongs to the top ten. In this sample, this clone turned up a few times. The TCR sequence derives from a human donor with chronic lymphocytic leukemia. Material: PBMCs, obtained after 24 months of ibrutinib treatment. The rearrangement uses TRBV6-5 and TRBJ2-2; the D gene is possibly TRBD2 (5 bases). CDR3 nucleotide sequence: TGTGCCAGCAGTTACGACCGGGATGGGAACACCGGGGAGCTGTTTTTT. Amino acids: CASSYDRDGNTGELFF.